Following are 2 T cell receptor beta chains from one sample sequenced in a study of blood T cell repertoires in COVID-19 (dated by TCRdb to the early 2020s). Preparation of the library involved the immunoSEQ multiplex PCR assay. TCRdb stores this immuneACCESS table with in-frame sequences only. Part of the clones is absent; in the studies checked, under half of the shortfall reflects unresolved V genes, and no reason is known for the rest. The table for this sample lists about 480,000 clones; roughly 88% of them were counted only once. 1.5% to 2% of the sample rests with the top ten. Sequenced: PBMCs or T cells enriched from blood (not recorded which). The receptors were gathered from a woman aged 40 to 50 who had recovered from COVID-19.

The rearrangement joins TRBV6-5 to TRBJ2-1; 7 bases are a match to TRBD1. CDR3 size: 16 residues. The trim removed 0 bases at V and 8 bases at J, leaving 10 bases unmatched. CDR1 is MNHEY, CDR2 SVGAGI, per germline. In DNA form, the CDR3 reads TGTGCCAGCAGTTACTCCTCGGGACAGACTTTCCATGAGCAGTTCTTC. This encodes CASSYSSGQTFHEQFF.

The chain is built from TRBV5-6 and TRBJ1-3; no firm D call. This CDR3 is 14 amino acids long. V was clipped by 1 base and J by 4 bases, with 9 bases between them. CDR1 is SGHDT and CDR2 is YYEEEE in the germline V gene. CDR3 protein: CASSLPAQGNTIYF. CDR3 DNA: TGTGCCAGCAGCTTGCCGGCACAGGGAAACACCATATATTTT.